The 22 T cell receptor beta chains below come from one sample, sequenced in a study of somatic mutations in cytotoxic T cells in rheumatoid arthritis. This table comes from immunoSEQ multiplex PCR, and its TCRdb copy is limited to in-frame clones, with some not included. The sample includes 25,000 to 35,000 clones, around four fifths of them seen just once. Sequenced material: CD8+ T cells sorted from blood. The receptors derive from an adult with rheumatoid arthritis.

The chain combines TRBV7-7 with TRBJ2-3, with D possibly TRBD2 on 5 matching bases. Germline V gene data show CDR1 as SSHAT and CDR2 as FNYEAQ (reference sequence). Trimming removed 5 bases at V and 5 bases at J, with 11 bases between. The CDR3 is 13 residues long. CDR3 nucleotides: TGTGCCAGCAGCGCGCGGGTAGGAGATACGCAGTATTTT. Protein sequence: CASSARVGDTQYF.

The chain combines TRBV6-4 with TRBJ1-5; maybe TRBD1 (5 bases). The V end was cut by 0 bases, the J end by 6 bases, with 18 bases between. Germline assignment: CDR1 MRHNA and CDR2 SNTAGT. The CDR3 runs to 17 residues. Here the CDR3 reads CASSDSIRGAHSQPQHF. CDR3 coding DNA: TGTGCCAGCAGTGACTCGATCCGAGGGGCGCACAGTCAGCCCCAGCATTTT.

The chain is built from TRBV9 and TRBJ1-5, with D unresolved. V was trimmed by 5 bases and J by 4 bases, leaving 10 bases between them. This CDR3 has 13 residues. CDR1 is SGDLS, CDR2 YYNGEE, per germline. This chain's CDR3 is CASSPEPNQPQHF. CDR3 DNA sequence: TGTGCCAGCAGTCCAGAGCCTAATCAGCCCCAGCATTTT.

V gene TRBV9 combines with J gene TRBJ2-1; D remains ambiguous. CDR1 is SGDLS, CDR2 YYNGEE, per germline. The V gene lost 6 bases and the J gene lost 3 bases, with 13 bases spanning the gap. This CDR3 comprises 14 residues. The CDR3 sequence: CASTRGTVYNEQFF. The DNA for the CDR3 is TGTGCCAGCACCCGCGGAACAGTCTACAATGAGCAGTTCTTC.

The chain is built from TRBV7-9 and TRBJ2-2; D not resolved. The germline gives CDR1 SEHNR, CDR2 FQNEAQ (reference sequence). The CDR3 is 15 amino acids. V lost 1 base, J lost 6 bases, and 12 bases lay in between. As DNA, the CDR3 is TGTGCCAGCAGCTTAGGGTCCGTTAGCTCCGGGGAGCTGTTTTTT. Translated: CASSLGSVSSGELFF.

The rearrangement joins TRBV29-1 to TRBJ2-5, with 12 bases fitting TRBD2. Germline trimming cut 4 bases from V and 4 bases from J; bases unmatched to any gene: 7. The CDR3 length is 15 residues. Looked up from germline, CDR1 is SQVTM and CDR2 is ANQGSEA. Written as DNA, the CDR3 is TGCAGCGTTGTTCTAGCGGGGGGGCTACGAGAGACCCAGTACTTC. It encodes CSVVLAGGLRETQYF.

The J gene is TRBJ2-3, the V gene TRBV19; TRBD2 agrees at 8 bases. The CDR3 has 14 residues. From germline, CDR1 is LNHDA and CDR2 SQIVND (reference sequence). J gave up 4 bases and V 5 bases, and 5 bases lay outside the gene matches. CDR3 loop: CASSSGGASDTQYF. CDR3 bases: TGTGCCAGTAGTTCCGGGGGGGCCTCAGATACGCAGTATTTT.

The CDR3: CASKPGLAAHNEQFF. CDR3 nucleotides: TGTGCCAGCAAGCCGGGACTAGCGGCCCACAATGAGCAGTTCTTC. V and J are TRBV6-5 and TRBJ2-1, with 11 bases fitting TRBD2. Germline V gene data show CDR1 as MNHEY and CDR2 as SVGAGI. The J segment lost 5 bases and the V segment lost 7 bases, leaving 7 bases of the junction unmatched. There are 15 residues in the CDR3.

V gene TRBV6-1 combines with J gene TRBJ2-7, with TRBD2 matching over 9 bases. J was trimmed by 5 bases and V by 4 bases; bases with no gene match: 6. Germline V gives CDR1 MNHNS, CDR2 SASEGT. The CDR3 is 14 residues long. The CDR3 DNA is TGTGCCAGCAGTGTGGGAGCGGGAGGAAACGAGCAGTACTTC. It translates to CASSVGAGGNEQYF.

This clone rates as medium-sized (0.01 to 0.1%). The rearrangement joins TRBV6-4 to TRBJ2-3; TRBD1 aligns across 8 bases. CDR3 length: 14 amino acids. CDR1 and CDR2 (germline): MRHNA, SNTAGT. The junction had 5 bases not matched to a gene; V was cut back by 3 bases and J by 6 bases. CDR3 amino acids: CASSETGAEDTQYF. The DNA for the CDR3 is TGTGCCAGCAGTGAGACAGGGGCTGAGGATACGCAGTATTTT.

V gene TRBV7-9 combines with J gene TRBJ1-2; D is undetermined. V lost 5 bases and J lost 6, with 16 bases in between. Germline CDR1 reads SEHNR; CDR2 reads FQNEAQ (reference sequence). The CDR3 is made up of 14 amino acids. Here the CDR3 DNA reads TGTGCCAGCAGCCCCCCCGGGTGGAACAATGGCTACACCTTC. It specifies CASSPPGWNNGYTF.

This chain uses TRBV7-2 with TRBJ1-1; TRBD1 matches 7 bases. Germline V gene sequence: CDR1 SGHTA, CDR2 FQGNSA. The length of the CDR3 is 15 residues. With 1 base clipped from V and 4 bases from J, the junction kept 6 bases outside the gene matches. CDR3 sequence reads: CASSLGMTGITEAFF. The CDR3 nucleotides are TGTGCCAGCAGCTTAGGGATGACAGGGATCACTGAAGCTTTCTTT.

The V gene is TRBV27, the J gene TRBJ2-5; weak D call: TRBD2 (5 bases). The germline gives CDR1 MNHEY, CDR2 SMNVEV (reference sequence). The CDR3 has 15 residues. Trimming removed 5 bases at V and 5 bases at J, with 18 bases between. The CDR3 region has the DNA TGTGCCAGCAGTCCACGGACTCGACTCCCGGAGACCCAGTACTTC. Its protein is CASSPRTRLPETQYF.

The chain couples TRBV7-2 to TRBJ1-4; D uncertain. The length of the CDR3 is 12 residues. The V end was cut by 5 bases, the J end by 7 bases, with 8 bases between. The V gene's germline CDR1 is SGHTA and CDR2 FQGNSA. The CDR3 DNA sequence: TGTGCCAGCAGCCCCGACGGTGAAAAACTGTTTTTT. Translating it yields CASSPDGEKLFF.

The chain couples TRBV5-4 to TRBJ1-1, with a tentative D call TRBD1 (6 bases). Looked up from germline, CDR1 is SGHNT and CDR2 is YYREEE (reference sequence). Trimming took 4 bases from V and 0 from J, leaving 13 bases between them. The CDR3 contains 15 residues. CDR3 residues: CASSLATGMNTEAFF. The DNA of the CDR3 is TGTGCCAGCAGCCTAGCGACAGGAATGAACACTGAAGCTTTCTTT.

This rearrangement joins TRBV4-3 to TRBJ1-4; D is undetermined. Germline V gives CDR1 LGHNA, CDR2 YSLEER. The V end was cut by 0 bases, the J end by 4 bases, with 9 bases between. The CDR3 covers 15 residues. CDR3 region: CASSQDWGINEKLFF. As DNA, the CDR3 is TGCGCCAGCAGCCAAGACTGGGGAATTAATGAAAAACTGTTTTTT.

The J gene is TRBJ2-2, the V gene TRBV5-6; weak D call: TRBD1 (5 bases). V dropped 6 bases and J dropped 0 bases, with 15 bases sitting between them. Germline V gene lookup returns CDR1 SGHDT and CDR2 YYEEEE. CDR3 length: 16 amino acids. CDR3 coding DNA: TGTGCCAGCAACAACGGCGCAGGGACGAACACCGGGGAGCTGTTTTTT. It yields the protein CASNNGAGTNTGELFF.

V usage is TRBV6-5 and J usage is TRBJ2-7; 9 bases align to TRBD1. The germline CDR1 and CDR2 sequences are MNHEY and SVGAGI. The CDR3 consists of 14 residues. V shed 6 bases, J shed 4 bases, and the junction held 7 bases outside the gene matches. CDR3 nucleotides: TGTGCCAGCAGCCCCGGGACAGGGAGATACGAGCAGTACTTC. This gives the protein CASSPGTGRYEQYF.

This clone was recorded once. This rearrangement joins TRBV19 to TRBJ2-7, with 12 bases aligning to TRBD2. The J segment lost 2 bases and the V segment lost 4 bases, leaving 6 bases of the junction unmatched. The CDR3 is 16 amino acids. Germline values: CDR1 LNHDA, CDR2 SQIVND (reference sequence). CDR3 sequence reads: CASSRLAGDFAYEQYF. CDR3 DNA sequence: TGTGCCAGTAGTAGACTAGCGGGAGACTTTGCCTACGAGCAGTACTTC.

The chain is built from TRBV10-3 and TRBJ2-1, with D possibly being TRBD1 (5 bases). CDR3 length equals 16 residues. Germline values: CDR1 ENHRY, CDR2 SYGVKD. V lost 2 bases to trimming and J lost 6 bases, with 17 bases between them. The CDR3 loop is CAISEPAGRSVNEQFF. The CDR3 nucleotides read TGTGCCATCAGTGAGCCGGCAGGGCGGTCCGTCAATGAGCAGTTCTTC.

V gene TRBV5-1 combines with J gene TRBJ2-7, with D perhaps being TRBD1 or TRBD2 (6 bases each). The CDR3 is made up of 13 amino acids. Trimming removed 1 base at V and 6 bases at J, with 11 bases between. Germline V gene data show CDR1 as SGHRS and CDR2 as YFSETQ. The CDR3 DNA reads TGCGCCAGCAGCTTGTTGGGGGGCGGCGAGCAGTACTTC. Translating gives CASSLLGGGEQYF. Together with reference TRBV5-1 and TRBJ2-7, the CDR3 gives the full variable domain: KAGVTQTPRYLIKTRGQQVTLSCSPISGHRSVSWYQQTPGQGLQFLFEYFSETQRNKGNFPGRFSGRQFSNSRSEMNVSTLELGDSALYLCASSLLGGGEQYFGPGTRLTVT.

The V call is TRBV19, the J call TRBJ1-5; D is ambiguous. CDR1 and CDR2 (germline): LNHDA, SQIVND (reference sequence). V was clipped by 3 bases and J by 0 bases, with 12 bases between them. The CDR3 sequence is 16 residues long. CDR3 protein: CASSIPRLYSNQPQHF. Written as DNA, the CDR3 is TGTGCCAGTAGTATCCCTCGGCTGTATAGCAATCAGCCCCAGCATTTT.